This is a list of T cell receptor beta chains from one sample in a study of T cell changes during pregnancy in multiple sclerosis. Libraries were prepared by immunoSEQ multiplex PCR; TCRdb keeps only in-frame clonotypes and omits some of them. The repertoire has fewer than 65,000 clones, about nine tenths of them found once; the top ten carry 1% to 1.5%. The sequences come from peripheral blood, collected after pregnancy. Every receptor here comes from a female donor in good health, enrolled as a control in a pregnancy study. Both conserved end residues are part of each CDR3. A D gene is named only where the DNA matches it firmly. A row's size may be missing; if present it is once, few, many or a size class.

d_gene	v_gene	abundance	j_gene	CDR3nt	CDR3aa
-	TRBV12-5	-	TRBJ1-6	TGTGCTAGTGGTTTGGCCCCCAAAGACAGCGTTAATTCACCCCTCCACTTT	CASGLAPKDSVNSPLHF
-	TRBV4-1	-	TRBJ1-4	TGCGCCAGCAGCCACGGGTTAGCCATCGCAACTAATGAAAAACTGTTTTTT	CASSHGLAIATNEKLFF
TRBD1	TRBV7-2	-	TRBJ1-3	TGTGCCAGCAGTTCGGACAGGGCTGGAAACACCATATATTTT	CASSSDRAGNTIYF
-	TRBV21-1	-	TRBJ1-6	TGTGCCAGCAGCAAAGATGAGAAGGGACAGCCACCTCTGTTAAATTCACCCCTCCACTTT	CASSKDEKGQPPLLNSPLHF
TRBD2	TRBV7-9	once	TRBJ2-1	TGTGCCAGCAGCTCCCCTAGCGGGGGGGCGCGGAATGAGCAGTTCTTC	CASSSPSGGARNEQFF
TRBD1	TRBV4-2	-	TRBJ1-1	TGTGCCAGCAGCCCTGACAGGGGGCGGTACGACACTGAAGCTTTCTTT	CASSPDRGRYDTEAFF
-	TRBV13	-	TRBJ1-2	TGTGCCAGCAGCCTCAGGGCGGAGTATGGCTACACCTTC	CASSLRAEYGYTF
TRBD1	TRBV6-5	once	TRBJ2-3	TGTGCCAGCAGAAGCCTACAGGGGCCGCAGTATTTT	CASRSLQGPQYF
-	TRBV18	-	TRBJ2-2	TGTGCCAGCTCCCCGGCCGGGGAGCTGTTTTTT	CASSPAGELFF
TRBD1	TRBV4-1	-	TRBJ2-2	TGCGCCAGCAGCCGGCCGGGACAGGGGGCGGGGGAGCTGTTTTTT	CASSRPGQGAGELFF
-	TRBV5-1	-	TRBJ2-7	TGCGCCAGCAGCTTCGAGGGGACAAGCTACGAGCAGTACTTC	CASSFEGTSYEQYF
-	TRBV2	-	TRBJ1-5	TGTGCCAGCAGTGGCGCGTATCAGCCCCAGCATTTT	CASSGAYQPQHF
TRBD1	TRBV25-1	-	TRBJ1-4	TGTGCCAGCAGTACCGCCGGGACAGGGGCTGAAAAACTGTTTTTT	CASSTAGTGAEKLFF
TRBD2	TRBV9	-	TRBJ2-5	TGTGCCAGCAGCGTAGGGACTAGCGGGGGGAGAGGTGAGACCCAGTACTTC	CASSVGTSGGRGETQYF
TRBD1	TRBV4-3	-	TRBJ2-1	TGCGCCAGCAGCCAAGTTTGGGACAGGGGAGGGGATGAGCAGTTCTTC	CASSQVWDRGGDEQFF
TRBD1	TRBV6-1	-	TRBJ1-1	TGTGCCAGCCTTCTAAACGAGGGGGCGGACACTGAAGCTTTCTTT	CASLLNEGADTEAFF
-	TRBV9	-	TRBJ2-1	TGTGCCAGCAGCGTAGCTCCACAGAGGGCGAACAATGAGCAGTTCTTC	CASSVAPQRANNEQFF
TRBD1	TRBV9	-	TRBJ1-4	TGTGCCAGCAGCGTAGTTGGGGGACAGGAAAAACTGTTTTTT	CASSVVGGQEKLFF
-	TRBV5-5	-	TRBJ1-1	TGTGCCAGCAGCTTGCGCACCAGGAACACTGAAGCTTTCTTT	CASSLRTRNTEAFF
-	TRBV27	-	TRBJ2-7	TGTGCCAGCAGTCAGGGGAGCAACGAGCAGTACTTC	CASSQGSNEQYF
TRBD1	TRBV5-1	-	TRBJ2-5	TGCGCCAGCAGCCCTTACAGACAGGGTCTGTATGAGACCCAGTACTTC	CASSPYRQGLYETQYF
-	TRBV19	-	TRBJ1-5	TGTGCCAGTACCCTCTCTCAGGGCCATCAGCCCCAGCATTTT	CASTLSQGHQPQHF
TRBD2	TRBV7-3	-	TRBJ2-5	TGTGCCAGCAGCTTAAATAGCGGGGGTCAAGAGACCCAGTACTTC	CASSLNSGGQETQYF
-	TRBV19	once	TRBJ1-1	TGTGCCAGTAGTATAGACCAGGGCACTGAAGCTTTCTTT	CASSIDQGTEAFF
-	TRBV30	once	TRBJ1-2	TGTGCCTGGAGGAGGGCTGGCTACACCTTC	CAWRRAGYTF
-	TRBV14	-	TRBJ2-5	TGTGCCAGCAGCCGGGGAGAGGAGACCCAGTACTTC	CASSRGEETQYF
TRBD1	TRBV15	once	TRBJ1-2	TGTGCCACCAGCAGAGGACAGGGGTTTGATGGCTACACCTTC	CATSRGQGFDGYTF
-	TRBV6-1	-	TRBJ2-7	TGTGCCAGTACACTCCACAGCTACGAGCAGTACTTC	CASTLHSYEQYF
-	TRBV5-8	-	TRBJ1-4	TGTGCCAGCAGCCCCGAGAGAAATGAAAAACTGTTTTTT	CASSPERNEKLFF
TRBD2	TRBV7-2	once	TRBJ2-5	TGTGCCAGCAGCTTAGTATCGTCTAGCGGGGGGGCCGGGGAGACCCAGTACTTC	CASSLVSSSGGAGETQYF
TRBD1	TRBV6-5	-	TRBJ1-2	TGTGCCAGCAGTTACGAAGGGACAGGGGGGTGGTATGGCTACACCTTC	CASSYEGTGGWYGYTF
TRBD1	TRBV5-6	-	TRBJ2-7	TGTGCCAGCAGCATCCAAGGACAGGGTGCCTACGAGCAGTACTTC	CASSIQGQGAYEQYF
TRBD1	TRBV4-3	-	TRBJ2-7	TGCGCCAGCAGCCATCCCGGACAGGGTGCCTACGAGCAGTACTTC	CASSHPGQGAYEQYF
-	TRBV5-1	-	TRBJ1-2	TGCGCCAGCAGCTTGGATCCGGACGGGGGATATGGCTACACCTTC	CASSLDPDGGYGYTF
TRBD2	TRBV16	-	TRBJ2-1	TGTGCCAGCAGCCAATTTCGACTAGCGGCGGGTGAGCAGTTCTTC	CASSQFRLAAGEQFF
-	TRBV6-4	-	TRBJ2-7	TGTGCCAGCAGTGACGAGGACGAGCAGTACTTC	CASSDEDEQYF
TRBD1	TRBV19	-	TRBJ1-4	TGTGCCAGCAGGCGGACAGGCGGCTCAACTAATGAAAAACTGTTTTTT	CASRRTGGSTNEKLFF
TRBD1	TRBV7-2	-	TRBJ1-4	TGTGCCAGCAGCCCGGACAGGGCTAATGAAAAACTGTTTTTT	CASSPDRANEKLFF
-	TRBV7-9	-	TRBJ1-1	TGTGCCAGCAGCTTAGTGGGGCAGGAGAGAGCTTTCTTT	CASSLVGQERAFF
-	TRBV14	-	TRBJ2-5	TGTGCCAGCAGCCAAGATTCGGGGGAAGAGACCCAGTACTTC	CASSQDSGEETQYF